This TCR beta chain was profiled in a study of cytomegalovirus exposure and HLA in healthy donors. Study-level findings and limits: Evidence from a later analysis indicated that most CMV-associated TCR beta chains looked HLA-restricted. Researchers catalogued over 150 TCR beta chains as cytomegalovirus-associated.

On this clone: The antigen remains unidentified.

Primers for the PCR totalled 60 Vbeta and 13 Jbeta. TCRdb's copy holds only in-frame clones and misses some; the assay was immunoSEQ multiplex PCR. The table has about 130,000 clones, 81% seen once; the top ten hold 0.85% to 1.4%. What was sequenced was PBMCs. The clonotype comes from a woman between 25 and 40 years old in good health and CMV-seronegative.

This CDR3 reads CASSLAGEESNSPLHF. DNA of the CDR3: TGCGCCAGCAGCTTGGCCGGGGAAGAGAGTAATTCACCCCTCCACTTT. The rearrangement uses TRBV5-1 and TRBJ1-6; D gene uncertain. The CDR3 is 16 amino acids. Trimming shortened V by 0 bases and J by 6 bases, and 13 bases separated the two germline ends. Per the germline V gene, CDR1 is SGHRS and CDR2 is YFSETQ.